The rows below give T cell receptor beta chains drawn from one sample of a study of blood T cells in healthy people across ages. TCRdb used MiXCR to reprocess the 5' RACE reads, holding one entry per CDR3 protein. Of roughly 800,000 distinct CDR3 sequences detected, around 25% appear once; the ten largest clones hold approximately 3.7%. This sample also belongs to another study, concerning T cells of mothers and their children.

The sequenced sample consisted of blood. These receptors were collected from a boy between 10 and 17 years old in good health. Both conserved end residues are part of each CDR3. Fields, in order: clone size, D gene, J gene, V gene, CDR3 protein, CDR3 DNA. The D gene is left open where the match is weak. Clone size is shown for a subset of rows, as once, few, many or a class of expanded clone.

few	TRBD1	TRBJ2-7	TRBV7-8	CASSLYGDRGRSYEQYF	TGTGCCAGCAGCTTATACGGGGACAGGGGGCGCTCCTACGAGCAGTACTTC
.	.	TRBJ2-1	TRBV15	CATSSEYRTMAEQFF	TGTGCCACCAGCAGCGAATACCGGACTATGGCTGAGCAGTTCTTC
few	.	TRBJ2-2	TRBV29-1	CSANIGTTNTGELFF	TGCAGCGCAAACATCGGGACGACGAACACCGGGGAGCTGTTTTTT
few	.	TRBJ1-5	TRBV28	CASSVFHNQPQHF	TGTGCCAGCAGTGTCTTCCACAATCAGCCCCAGCATTTT
few	TRBD1	TRBJ2-7	TRBV28	CASRQGSLYEQYF	TGTGCCAGTCGACAGGGATCACTCTACGAGCAGTACTTC
few	.	TRBJ2-5	TRBV7-6	CASSLVSGESQETQYF	TGTGCCAGCAGCTTGGTGTCGGGGGAAAGCCAAGAGACCCAGTACTTC
.	TRBD2	TRBJ2-3	TRBV29-1	CSVEGGGRGSFGTDTQYF	TGCAGCGTTGAAGGAGGCGGGAGGGGCTCCTTCGGCACAGATACGCAGTATTTT
.	TRBD1	TRBJ2-7	TRBV4-1	CASSLRAGGFLGDYEQYF	TGCGCCAGCAGCCTTCGCGCAGGGGGCTTCTTAGGGGACTACGAGCAGTACTTC
.	TRBD1	TRBJ1-2	TRBV20-1	CSATIGQGNYGYTF	TGCAGTGCTACCATTGGACAGGGAAACTATGGCTACACCTTC
.	.	TRBJ2-1	TRBV2	CASSRDPSRNEQFF	TGTGCCAGCAGCAGGGATCCGTCGCGCAATGAGCAGTTCTTC
.	TRBD2	TRBJ2-2	TRBV3-1	CASSQAGGHTGELFF	TGTGCCAGCAGCCAGGCGGGGGGGCACACCGGGGAGTTGTTTTTT
.	.	TRBJ1-4	TRBV5-1	CASSLEGDEKLFF	TGCGCCAGCAGCTTGGAGGGGGATGAAAAACTGTTTTTT
few	TRBD2	TRBJ2-3	TRBV5-1	CASSRTSGGADTQYF	TGCGCCAGCAGCCGGACTAGCGGGGGGGCGGATACGCAGTATTTT
.	TRBD1	TRBJ1-4	TRBV29-1	CSSWDRDNEKLFF	TGCAGCTCGTGGGACAGGGATAATGAAAAACTGTTTTTT
.	.	TRBJ1-6	TRBV9	CASSVGRAAGPYNSPLHF	TGTGCCAGCAGCGTAGGGAGGGCCGCGGGGCCCTATAATTCACCCCTCCACTTT
few	.	TRBJ2-5	TRBV29-1	CSVEVETQYF	TGCAGCGTTGAGGTTGAGACCCAGTACTTC
few	.	TRBJ2-3	TRBV5-1	CASSLAATGDTQYF	TGTGCCAGCAGCTTGGCGGCTACAGGAGATACGCAGTATTTT
.	.	TRBJ2-1	TRBV27	CASSLSTGLMGEQFF	TGTGCCAGCAGTTTATCAACAGGGCTGATGGGCGAGCAGTTCTTC
.	TRBD1	TRBJ2-3	TRBV11-3	CASSLNNRGRDTQYF	TGTGCCAGCAGCCTAAACAACAGGGGGCGAGATACGCAGTATTTT